This note documents a single TCR beta chain sequence. The CDR3 has 17 residues. Trimming took 0 bases from V and 1 from J; bases not matched to a gene: 8. The V gene's germline CDR1 is MNHEY and CDR2 SMNVEV (reference sequence). The method was immunoSEQ multiplex PCR; TCRdb's version includes in-frame clones alone and lacks a portion of them. This sample carries roughly 60,000 clones, 86% of them seen once, and the ten largest clones take 11%. This entry is derived from a study of glioma-infiltrating T cells after dendritic cell vaccination. Time point noted: after dendritic cell vaccination, including at tumor progression/relapse.

The chain combines TRBV27 with TRBJ1-1; 7 bases align to TRBD1. The sequencing here drew on blood, taken after dendritic cell vaccination. The source of this sequence is a human donor with glioblastoma. This chain's CDR3 is CASSLSPRQGGNTEAFF. For the CDR3, the DNA is TGTGCCAGCAGTTTATCGCCTAGACAGGGAGGGAACACTGAAGCTTTCTTT.